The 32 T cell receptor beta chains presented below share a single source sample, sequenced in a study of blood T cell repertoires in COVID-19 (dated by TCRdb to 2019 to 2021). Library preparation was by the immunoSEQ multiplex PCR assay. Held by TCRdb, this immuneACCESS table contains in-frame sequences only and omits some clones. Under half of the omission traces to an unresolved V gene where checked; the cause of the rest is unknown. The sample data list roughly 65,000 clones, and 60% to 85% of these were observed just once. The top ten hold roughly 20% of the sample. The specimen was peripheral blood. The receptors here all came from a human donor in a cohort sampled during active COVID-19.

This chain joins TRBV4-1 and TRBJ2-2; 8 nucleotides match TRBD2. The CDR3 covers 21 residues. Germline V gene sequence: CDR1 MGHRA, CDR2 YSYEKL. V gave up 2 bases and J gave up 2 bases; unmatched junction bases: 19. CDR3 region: CASSQFGADAGRVANTGELFF. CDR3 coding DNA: TGCGCCAGCAGCCAATTTGGCGCCGATGCCGGGAGGGTGGCCAACACCGGGGAGCTGTTTTTT.

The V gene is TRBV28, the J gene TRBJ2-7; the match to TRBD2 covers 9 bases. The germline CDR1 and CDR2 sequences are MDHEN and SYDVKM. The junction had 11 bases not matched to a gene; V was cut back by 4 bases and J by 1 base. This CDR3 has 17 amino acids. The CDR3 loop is CASSSRGGLASSYEQYF. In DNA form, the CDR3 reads TGTGCCAGCAGTTCAAGGGGCGGACTAGCGTCTTCCTACGAGCAGTACTTC.

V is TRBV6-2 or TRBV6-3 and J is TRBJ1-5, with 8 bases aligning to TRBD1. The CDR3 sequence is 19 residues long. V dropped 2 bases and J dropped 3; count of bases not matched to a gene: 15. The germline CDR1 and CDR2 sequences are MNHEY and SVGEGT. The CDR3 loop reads CASSYVLGTGANNNQPQHF. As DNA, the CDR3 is TGTGCCAGCAGTTACGTTCTGGGGACAGGAGCCAATAACAATCAGCCCCAGCATTTT.

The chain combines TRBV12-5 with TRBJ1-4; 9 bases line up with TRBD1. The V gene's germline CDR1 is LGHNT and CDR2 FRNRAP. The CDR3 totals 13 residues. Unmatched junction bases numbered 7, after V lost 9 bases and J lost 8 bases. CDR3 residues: CARQGQGSEKLFF. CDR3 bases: TGTGCTAGACAAGGACAGGGGAGCGAAAAACTGTTTTTT.

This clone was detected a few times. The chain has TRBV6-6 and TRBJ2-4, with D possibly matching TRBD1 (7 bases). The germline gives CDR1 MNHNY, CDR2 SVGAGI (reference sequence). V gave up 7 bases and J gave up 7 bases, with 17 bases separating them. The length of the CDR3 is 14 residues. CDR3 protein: CASKEGQGVNIQYF. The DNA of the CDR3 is TGTGCCAGCAAGGAGGGTCAGGGGGTGAACATTCAGTACTTC.

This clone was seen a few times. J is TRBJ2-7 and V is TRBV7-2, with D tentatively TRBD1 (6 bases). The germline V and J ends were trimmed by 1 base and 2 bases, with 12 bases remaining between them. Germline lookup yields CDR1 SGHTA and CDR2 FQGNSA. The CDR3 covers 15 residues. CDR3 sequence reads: CASSLGGRGPYEQYF. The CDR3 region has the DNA TGTGCCAGCAGCTTAGGGGGCAGGGGACCCTACGAGCAGTACTTC.

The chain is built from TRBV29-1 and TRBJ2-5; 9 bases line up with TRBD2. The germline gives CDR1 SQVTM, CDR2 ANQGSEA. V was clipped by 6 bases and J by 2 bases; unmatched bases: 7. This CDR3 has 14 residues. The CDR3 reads CSVPSGALQETQYF. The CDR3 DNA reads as TGCAGCGTGCCTAGCGGGGCGTTACAAGAGACCCAGTACTTC.

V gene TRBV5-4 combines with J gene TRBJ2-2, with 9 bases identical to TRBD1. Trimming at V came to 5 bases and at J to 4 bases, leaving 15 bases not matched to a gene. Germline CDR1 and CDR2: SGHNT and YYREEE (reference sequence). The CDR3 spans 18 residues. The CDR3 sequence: CASSSVKGWGQGTGELFF. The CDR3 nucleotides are TGTGCCAGCAGTTCTGTCAAGGGCTGGGGACAGGGCACCGGGGAGCTGTTTTTT.

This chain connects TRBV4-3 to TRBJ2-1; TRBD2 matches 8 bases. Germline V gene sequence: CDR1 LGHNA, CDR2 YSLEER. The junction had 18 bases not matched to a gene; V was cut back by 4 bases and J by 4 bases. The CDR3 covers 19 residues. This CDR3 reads CASSPSIRTSRQTYNEQFF. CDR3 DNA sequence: TGCGCCAGCAGCCCCTCGATCAGGACTAGCCGACAGACTTACAATGAGCAGTTCTTC.

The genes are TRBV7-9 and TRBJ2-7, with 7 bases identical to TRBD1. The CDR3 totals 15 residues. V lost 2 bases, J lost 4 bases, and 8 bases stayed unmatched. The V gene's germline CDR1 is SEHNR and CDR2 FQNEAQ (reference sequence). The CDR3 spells CASSLFDTGAYEQYF. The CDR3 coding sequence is TGTGCCAGCAGCTTATTCGACACAGGGGCTTACGAGCAGTACTTC.

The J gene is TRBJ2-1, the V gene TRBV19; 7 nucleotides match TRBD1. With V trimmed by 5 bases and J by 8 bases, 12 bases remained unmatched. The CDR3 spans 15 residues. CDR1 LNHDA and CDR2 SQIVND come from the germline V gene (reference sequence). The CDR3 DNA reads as TGTGCCAGTAGTGCTCCGACAGGGCTCACTGATGAGCAGTTCTTC. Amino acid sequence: CASSAPTGLTDEQFF.

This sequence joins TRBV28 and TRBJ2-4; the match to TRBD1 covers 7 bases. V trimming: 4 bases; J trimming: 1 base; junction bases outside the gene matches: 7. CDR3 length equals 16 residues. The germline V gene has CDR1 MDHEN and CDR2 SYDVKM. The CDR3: CASSSGTAEAKNIQYF. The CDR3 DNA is TGTGCCAGCAGTTCCGGGACAGCCGAGGCCAAAAACATTCAGTACTTC.

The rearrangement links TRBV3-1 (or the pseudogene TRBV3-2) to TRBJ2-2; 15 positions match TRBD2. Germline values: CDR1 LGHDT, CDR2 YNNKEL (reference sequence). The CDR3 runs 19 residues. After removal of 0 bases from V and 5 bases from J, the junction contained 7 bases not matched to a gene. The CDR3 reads CASSQDRGLAGGPTGELFF. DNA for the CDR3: TGTGCCAGCAGCCAAGACCGGGGACTAGCGGGAGGTCCAACCGGGGAGCTGTTTTTT.

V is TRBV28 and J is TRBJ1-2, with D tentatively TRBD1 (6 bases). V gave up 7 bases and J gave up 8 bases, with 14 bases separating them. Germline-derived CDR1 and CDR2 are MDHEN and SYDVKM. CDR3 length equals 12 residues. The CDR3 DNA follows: TGTGCCAGCACCGCTACAGGGAAGGGCTACACCTTC. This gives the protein CASTATGKGYTF.

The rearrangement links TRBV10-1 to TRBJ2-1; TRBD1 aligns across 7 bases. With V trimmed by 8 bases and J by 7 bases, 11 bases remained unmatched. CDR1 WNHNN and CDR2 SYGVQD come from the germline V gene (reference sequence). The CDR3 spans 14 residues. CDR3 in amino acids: CASGDSLSLNEQFF. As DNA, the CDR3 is TGCGCCAGCGGGGACAGCCTCTCCCTGAATGAGCAGTTCTTC.

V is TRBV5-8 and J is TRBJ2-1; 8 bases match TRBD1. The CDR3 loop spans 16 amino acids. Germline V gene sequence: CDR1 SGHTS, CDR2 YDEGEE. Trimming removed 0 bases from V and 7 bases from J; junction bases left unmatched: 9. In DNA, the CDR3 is TGTGCCAGCAGCTTGGAGTTTGCAGGGGGCAAGAATGAGCAGTTCTTC. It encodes CASSLEFAGGKNEQFF. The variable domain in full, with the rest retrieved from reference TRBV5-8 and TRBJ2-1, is EAGVTQSPTHLIKTRGQQATLRCSPISGHTSVYWYQQALGLGLQFLLWYDEGEERNRGNFPPRFSGRQFPNYSSELNVNALELEDSALYLCASSLEFAGGKNEQFFGPGTRLTVL.

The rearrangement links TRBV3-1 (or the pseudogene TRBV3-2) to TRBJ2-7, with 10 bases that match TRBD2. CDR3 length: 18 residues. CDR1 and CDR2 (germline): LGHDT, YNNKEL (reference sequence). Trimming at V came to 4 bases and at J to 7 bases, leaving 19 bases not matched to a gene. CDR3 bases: TGTGCCAGCAGCCCGGGGTACGTGGGAGCGGGAGGGCCGGAAGAGCAGTACTTC. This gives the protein CASSPGYVGAGGPEEQYF.

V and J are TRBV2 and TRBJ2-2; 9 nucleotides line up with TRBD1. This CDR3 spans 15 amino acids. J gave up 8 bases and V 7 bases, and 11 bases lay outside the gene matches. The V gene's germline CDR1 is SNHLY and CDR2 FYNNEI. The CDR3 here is CASKGTGRLSGELFF. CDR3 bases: TGTGCCAGCAAGGGGACAGGGAGACTGTCAGGGGAGCTGTTTTTT.

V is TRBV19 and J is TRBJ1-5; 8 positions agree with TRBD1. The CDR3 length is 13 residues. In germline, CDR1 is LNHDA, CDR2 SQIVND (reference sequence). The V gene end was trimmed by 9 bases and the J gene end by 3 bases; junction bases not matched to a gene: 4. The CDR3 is CASQDRANQPQHF. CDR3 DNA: TGTGCCAGCCAGGACAGGGCCAATCAGCCCCAGCATTTT.

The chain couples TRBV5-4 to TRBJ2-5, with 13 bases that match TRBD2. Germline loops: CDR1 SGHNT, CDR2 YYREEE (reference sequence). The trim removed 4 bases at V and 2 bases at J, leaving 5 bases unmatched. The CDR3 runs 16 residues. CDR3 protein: CASSQTSGGSQETQYF. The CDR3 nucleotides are TGTGCCAGCAGCCAGACTAGCGGGGGGTCTCAAGAGACCCAGTACTTC.

CDR3 in DNA: TGTGCCAGCAGTTCTGCGGTGAACTACGAGCAGTACTTC. As protein: CASSSAVNYEQYF. V is TRBV12-3 or TRBV12-4 and J is TRBJ2-7; D uncertain. With 4 bases removed from V and 3 bases from J, the gap between germline ends came to 10 bases. This CDR3 has 13 residues.

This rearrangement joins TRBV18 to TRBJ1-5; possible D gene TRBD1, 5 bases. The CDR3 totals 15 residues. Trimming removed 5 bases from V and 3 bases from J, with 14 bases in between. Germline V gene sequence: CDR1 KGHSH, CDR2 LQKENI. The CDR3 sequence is CASSSGPGPNQPQHF. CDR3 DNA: TGTGCCAGCTCATCCGGGCCAGGGCCCAATCAGCCCCAGCATTTT. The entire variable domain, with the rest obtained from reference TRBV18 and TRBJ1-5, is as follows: NAGVMQNPRHLVRRRGQEARLRCSPMKGHSHVYWYRQLPEEGLKFMVYLQKENIIDESGMPKERFSAEFPKEGPSILRIQQVVRGDSAAYFCASSSGPGPNQPQHFGDGTRLSIL.

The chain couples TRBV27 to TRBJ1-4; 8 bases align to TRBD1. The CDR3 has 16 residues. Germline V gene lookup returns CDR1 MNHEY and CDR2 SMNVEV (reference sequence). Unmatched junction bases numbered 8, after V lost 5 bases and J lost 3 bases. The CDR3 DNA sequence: TGTGCCAGCAGTACCCGACAGGGGATTCCTAATGAAAAACTGTTTTTT. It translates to CASSTRQGIPNEKLFF.

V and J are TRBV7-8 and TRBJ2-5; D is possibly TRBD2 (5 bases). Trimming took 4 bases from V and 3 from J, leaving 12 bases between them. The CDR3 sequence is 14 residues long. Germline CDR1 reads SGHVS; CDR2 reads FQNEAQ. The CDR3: CASSSPAGEETQYF. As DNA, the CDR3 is TGTGCCAGCAGCTCCCCTGCCGGGGAAGAGACCCAGTACTTC.

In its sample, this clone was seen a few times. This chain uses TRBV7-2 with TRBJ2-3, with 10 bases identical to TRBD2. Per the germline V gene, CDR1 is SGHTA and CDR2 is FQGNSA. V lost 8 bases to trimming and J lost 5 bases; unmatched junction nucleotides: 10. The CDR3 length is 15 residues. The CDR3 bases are TGTGCCAGCTCGCCCCTAGCGGGAGTACAAGATACGCAGTATTTT. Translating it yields CASSPLAGVQDTQYF.

The DNA for the CDR3 is TGTGCCTGGAGTAGTTCAGGGATTGACACTGAAGCTTTCTTT. Protein: CAWSSSGIDTEAFF. The V and J genes are TRBV30 and TRBJ1-1; tentatively, D is TRBD1 (5 bases). Germline CDR1 GTSNPN, CDR2 SVGIG (reference sequence). Trimming pared 2 bases from V and 3 bases from J, leaving 13 bases between. The CDR3 consists of 14 residues.

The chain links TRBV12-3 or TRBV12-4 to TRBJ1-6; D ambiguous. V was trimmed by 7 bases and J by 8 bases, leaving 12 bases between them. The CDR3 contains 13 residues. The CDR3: CASKEAAHSPLHF. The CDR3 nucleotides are TGTGCCAGCAAGGAGGCGGCGCATTCACCCCTCCACTTT.

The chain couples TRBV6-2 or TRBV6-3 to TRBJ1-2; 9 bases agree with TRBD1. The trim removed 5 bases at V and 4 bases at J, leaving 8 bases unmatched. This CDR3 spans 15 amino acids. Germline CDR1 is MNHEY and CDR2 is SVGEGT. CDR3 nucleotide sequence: TGTGCCAGCAGTCCACCGGGACAGGGTTCCTATGGCTACACCTTC. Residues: CASSPPGQGSYGYTF.

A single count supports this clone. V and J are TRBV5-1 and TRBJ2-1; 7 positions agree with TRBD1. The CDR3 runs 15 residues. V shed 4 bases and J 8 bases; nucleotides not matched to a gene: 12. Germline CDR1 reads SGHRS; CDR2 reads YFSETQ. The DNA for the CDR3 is TGCGCCAGCAGCCTACAGGGGATCCGCGATGATGAGCAGTTCTTC. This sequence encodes CASSLQGIRDDEQFF.

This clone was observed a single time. Here the CDR3 reads CASSSDAGQPQHF. The DNA for the CDR3 is TGTGCCAGCAGCTCCGATGCCGGTCAGCCCCAGCATTTT. The chain carries TRBV7-2 and TRBJ1-5; D remains unclear. Germline V gene lookup returns CDR1 SGHTA and CDR2 FQGNSA. Trimming cost V 4 bases and J 6 bases, with 10 bases left between them. The CDR3 totals 13 residues.

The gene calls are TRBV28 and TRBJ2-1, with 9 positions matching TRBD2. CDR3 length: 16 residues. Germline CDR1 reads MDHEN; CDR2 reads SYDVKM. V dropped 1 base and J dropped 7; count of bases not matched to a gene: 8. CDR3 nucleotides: TGTGCCAGCAGTTTATTGGCGGGAGGGCCTGGGAATGAGCAGTTCTTC. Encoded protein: CASSLLAGGPGNEQFF.

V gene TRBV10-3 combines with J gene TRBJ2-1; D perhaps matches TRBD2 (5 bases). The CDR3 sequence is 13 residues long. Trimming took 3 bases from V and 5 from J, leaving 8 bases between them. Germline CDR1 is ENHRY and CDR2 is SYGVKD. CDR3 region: CAISETRDNEQFF. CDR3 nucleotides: TGTGCCATCAGTGAAACTAGGGACAATGAGCAGTTCTTC.